This entry lists 19 T cell receptor beta chains sequenced from one sample in a study of vaccination and CD4 T cells after COVID-19. The Oncomine TCR Beta short-read assay sequenced DNA from cultured CD4+ T cells. TCRdb itself ran the PCR reads through MiXCR, one entry per CDR3 protein. Of approximately 2,500 distinct CDR3 sequences in the sample, about 24% are singletons; the top ten hold about 48%. Antigens of these TCRs are unknown. Stated treatment: approximately 9-day PBMC culture with coronavirus spike peptide pools or control peptides (ViraFEST assay). Sample: CD4+ T cells from blood, cultured in vitro, taken after SARS-CoV-2 vaccination. The receptors come from a human donor who had recovered from COVID-19.

The chain carries TRBV24-1 and TRBJ2-6; D remains unclear. The CDR3 runs to 15 residues. In germline, CDR1 is KGHDR, CDR2 SFDVKD. Trimming stripped 4 bases from V and 4 bases from J, with 10 bases between. The CDR3 region is CATSDSTFGANVLTF. The DNA of the CDR3 is TGTGCCACCAGTGACTCCACCTTCGGGGCCAACGTCCTGACTTTC.

V and J are TRBV7-6 and TRBJ1-2, with unresolved D. Germline V CDR1 and CDR2: SGHVS, FNYEAQ. Trimming removed 0 bases from V and 8 bases from J, with 25 bases in between. This CDR3 is built from 18 residues. CDR3 bases: TGTGCCAGCAGCTTAGCTGCGCCCCACGGGTCCCTGAATTCGGGCTACACCTTC. It is translated as CASSLAAPHGSLNSGYTF.

This clonotype is deemed medium-sized. The chain links TRBV20-1 to TRBJ2-7, with unresolved D. Trimming took 1 base from V and 3 from J, leaving 13 bases between them. CDR1 and CDR2 from the germline V gene are DFQATT and SNEGSKA (reference sequence). This CDR3 comprises 14 residues. The CDR3 spells CSARVFESGYEQYF. The CDR3 coding sequence is TGCAGTGCTAGAGTTTTCGAATCGGGCTACGAGCAGTACTTC.

The chain is built from TRBV6-6 and TRBJ1-3, with D tentatively TRBD1 (6 bases). Per germline, CDR1 MNHNY and CDR2 SVGAGI (reference sequence). V lost 5 bases, J lost 2 bases, and 10 bases lay in between. The CDR3 is 14 amino acids. The CDR3 is CASSEKGAGNTIYF. The CDR3 nucleotides read TGTGCCAGCAGTGAAAAGGGGGCTGGAAACACCATATATTTT.

Sample share makes this clonotype medium-sized. The rearrangement uses TRBV7-2 and TRBJ1-6; TRBD1 matches at 9 bases. This CDR3 has 14 residues. V was pared by 5 bases and J by 10 bases, with 6 bases of the junction left unmatched. Germline V CDR1 and CDR2: SGHTA, FQGNSA. CDR3 sequence (DNA): TGTGCCAGCAGCATGGGACAGGGTTGGTCACCCCTCCACTTT. Translated: CASSMGQGWSPLHF.

The chain links TRBV5-1 to TRBJ1-6; D might be TRBD1 (5 bases). The V gene lost 6 bases and the J gene lost 10 bases, with 17 bases spanning the gap. CDR3 size: 14 residues. The germline CDR1 and CDR2 sequences are SGHRS and YFSETQ. In DNA form, the CDR3 reads TGCGCCAGCACCTCTAGGAGGGACGGGTCACCCCTCCACTTT. This gives the protein CASTSRRDGSPLHF.

V gene TRBV2 combines with J gene TRBJ1-2; the D is unclear. The CDR3 is 14 amino acids. Looked up from germline, CDR1 is SNHLY and CDR2 is FYNNEI. Trimming removed 8 bases at V and 0 bases at J, with 13 bases between. The DNA of the CDR3 is TGTGCCAGCTATCGTACTGCAGCTAACTATGGCTACACCTTC. Translated: CASYRTAANYGYTF.

This clonotype was seen just once. The CDR3 loop reads CASSLGGNYGYTF. In nucleotides, the CDR3 is TGTGCCAGCAGCTTAGGAGGGAACTATGGCTACACCTTC. This chain uses TRBV7-9 with TRBJ1-2; D is unresolved. This CDR3 contains 13 residues. Germline V gives CDR1 SEHNR, CDR2 FQNEAQ (reference sequence). The V and J ends lost 1 base and 2 bases respectively, with 5 bases between them.

Only a few counts were recorded for this clonotype. The chain employs TRBV6-5 and TRBJ1-2, with a tentative D call TRBD1 (6 bases). The V end lost 0 bases, the J end lost 5 bases, and 16 bases lay between the germline ends. Germline V gene sequence: CDR1 MNHEY, CDR2 SVGAGI. The CDR3 extends over 16 amino acids. The CDR3 DNA is TGTGCCAGCAGTTACTCGATTGGTACAGGGAGATATGGCTACACCTTC. This translates into CASSYSIGTGRYGYTF.

V gene TRBV7-9 combines with J gene TRBJ2-1; 13 nucleotides align to TRBD2. CDR3 length: 17 amino acids. V was pared by 5 bases and J by 7 bases, with 11 bases of the junction left unmatched. Looked up from germline, CDR1 is SEHNR and CDR2 is FQNEAQ (reference sequence). DNA of the CDR3: TGTGCCAGCAGCCCAAACCCCGGACTAGCGGGGGCGAATGAGCAGTTCTTC. Translated, it gives CASSPNPGLAGANEQFF.

This clonotype appeared a few times. The V call is TRBV7-2, the J call TRBJ2-1; 11 bases match TRBD2. The CDR3 is 17 amino acids. Germline V gene lookup returns CDR1 SGHTA and CDR2 FQGNSA. V lost 1 base to trimming and J lost 2 bases; unmatched junction nucleotides: 4. DNA of the CDR3: TGTGCCAGCAGCTTAGAGGCTAGCGGGGGGCCCTACAATGAGCAGTTCTTC. The encoded protein is CASSLEASGGPYNEQFF.

The V and J genes are TRBV7-3 and TRBJ2-3, with D perhaps matching TRBD2 (5 bases). V gave up 5 bases and J gave up 2 bases, with 8 bases separating them. CDR1 and CDR2 from the germline V gene are SGHTA and FQGTGA. The CDR3 loop spans 13 amino acids. The CDR3 here is CASSTSITDTQYF. In nucleotides, the CDR3 is TGTGCCAGCAGCACTAGTATCACAGATACGCAGTATTTT.

The chain couples TRBV6-2 or TRBV6-3 to TRBJ1-6; D gene ambiguous. This CDR3 has 16 residues. Between the trimmed V and J ends, which lost 6 bases and 0 bases, there was a span of 12 bases. The germline V gene has CDR1 MNHEY and CDR2 SVGEGT. The CDR3 is CASSLRMGSYNSPLHF. In DNA, the CDR3 is TGTGCCAGCAGCCTGCGGATGGGCTCCTATAATTCACCCCTCCACTTT.

The rearrangement uses TRBV6-5 and TRBJ2-7; D uncertain. Looked up from germline, CDR1 is MNHEY and CDR2 is SVGAGI. V was trimmed by 2 bases and J by 0 bases, leaving 14 bases between them. This CDR3 has 16 residues. CDR3 nucleotides: TGTGCCAGCAGTTACGCCCGATTAACGAGCTCCTACGAGCAGTACTTC. It yields the protein CASSYARLTSSYEQYF.

This clonotype is judged medium-sized. The gene calls are TRBV15 and TRBJ1-6; tentative D call: TRBD1 (5 bases). Germline loops: CDR1 LNHNV, CDR2 YYDKDF (reference sequence). The CDR3 covers 14 residues. Between the trimmed V and J ends, which lost 3 bases and 6 bases, there was a span of 9 bases. The CDR3 nucleotides read TGTGCCACCAGCAGTCAGGGTGGTAATTCACCCCTCCACTTT. Translating gives CATSSQGGNSPLHF.

This clonotype has more than one count but fewer than ten. The gene calls are TRBV20-1 and TRBJ2-3; perhaps TRBD2 as D (5 bases). Germline values: CDR1 DFQATT, CDR2 SNEGSKA (reference sequence). Trimming cost V 6 bases and J 4 bases, with 14 bases left between them. CDR3 size: 13 residues. CDR3 loop: CSAPPGWADTQYF. The CDR3 DNA reads as TGCAGTGCCCCCCCGGGATGGGCAGATACGCAGTATTTT.

The rearrangement links TRBV10-3 to TRBJ2-2; D is undetermined. Trimming pared 4 bases from V and 2 bases from J, leaving 8 bases between. CDR3 length: 14 residues. The germline CDR1 and CDR2 sequences are ENHRY and SYGVKD. CDR3 sequence (DNA): TGTGCCATCAGTGGTGGGCGCAACACCGGGGAGCTGTTTTTT. This gives the protein CAISGGRNTGELFF.

A few counts support this clonotype. The genes are TRBV10-3 and TRBJ2-7; either TRBD1 or TRBD2 may supply D (5 bases each). V lost 2 bases to trimming and J lost 0 bases, with 11 bases between them. Germline-derived CDR1 and CDR2 are ENHRY and SYGVKD. CDR3 length equals 15 residues. The DNA for the CDR3 is TGTGCCATCAGTGAGATCGCAGGGAGCTCCTACGAGCAGTACTTC. Protein product: CAISEIAGSSYEQYF.

Sample share makes this clonotype medium-sized. This chain connects TRBV10-1 to TRBJ2-3; 8 positions match TRBD2. Germline V gene lookup returns CDR1 WNHNN and CDR2 SYGVQD (reference sequence). This CDR3 has 15 residues. V dropped 5 bases and J dropped 1; count of bases not matched to a gene: 5. CDR3 amino acids: CASSKGGGRTDTQYF. The CDR3 region has the DNA TGCGCCAGCAGTAAAGGCGGGGGGCGCACAGATACGCAGTATTTT.